The 26 T cell receptor beta chains listed next were all sequenced from one sample in a study of blood T cell repertoires in COVID-19. The assay was immunoSEQ multiplex PCR, and TCRdb's table has in-frame clones only and misses some. The sample has a few hundred thousand clones; around 82% are singletons. The sequencing input was peripheral blood. Receptors originate from a woman older than 75 with acute or convalescent COVID-19.

The rearrangement uses TRBV28 and TRBJ2-7; tentatively, D is TRBD1 (5 bases). Germline V gene lookup returns CDR1 MDHEN and CDR2 SYDVKM. There are 15 residues in the CDR3. Trimming left V 5 bases short and J 0 bases short, with 14 bases between. The CDR3, as DNA: TGTGCCAGCAGTGTTCCCGGTCAGGGCTCCTACGAGCAGTACTTC. It specifies CASSVPGQGSYEQYF. Variable domain in full (rest from reference TRBV28 and TRBJ2-7): DVKVTQSSRYLVKRTGEKVFLECVQDMDHENMFWYRQDPGLGLRLIYFSYDVKMKEKGDIPEGYSVSREKKERFSLILESASTNQTSMYLCASSVPGQGSYEQYFGPGTRLTVT.

This chain uses TRBV3-1 (or the pseudogene TRBV3-2) with TRBJ1-6; D is uncertain. CDR1 is LGHDT, CDR2 YNNKEL, per germline (reference sequence). Trimming cost V 1 base and J 7 bases, with 17 bases left between them. This CDR3 contains 17 residues. This CDR3 is CASSQGVAGAGNSPLHF. The CDR3 region has the DNA TGTGCCAGCAGCCAAGGGGTGGCGGGCGCGGGAAATTCACCCCTCCACTTT.

J is TRBJ1-4 and V is TRBV3-1 (or the pseudogene TRBV3-2); 11 nucleotides align to TRBD1. Germline values: CDR1 LGHDT, CDR2 YNNKEL (reference sequence). The V gene end was trimmed by 4 bases and the J gene end by 8 bases; junction bases not matched to a gene: 12. CDR3 length: 17 amino acids. CDR3 residues: CASSLSGGGTGGEKLFF. As DNA, the CDR3 is TGTGCCAGCAGCCTGTCCGGTGGGGGGACAGGGGGAGAAAAACTGTTTTTT.

V is TRBV5-4 and J is TRBJ1-5, with TRBD1 matching 9 bases. This CDR3 is 18 amino acids long. Germline V gene data show CDR1 as SGHNT and CDR2 as YYREEE (reference sequence). The junction had 17 bases not matched to a gene; V was cut back by 4 bases and J by 6 bases. This CDR3 is CASSLDPGTGQGRQPQHF. The CDR3, as DNA: TGTGCCAGCAGCCTTGATCCCGGGACAGGGCAGGGTCGTCAGCCCCAGCATTTT.

The chain couples TRBV4-2 to TRBJ2-5; TRBD1 agrees at 9 bases. This CDR3 spans 17 amino acids. Germline V CDR1 and CDR2: LGHNA, YNFKEQ. V dropped 4 bases and J dropped 5; count of bases not matched to a gene: 14. The CDR3 DNA follows: TGTGCCAGCAGCCCCGCGTTCAGAACAGGGGGCGGTGAGACCCAGTACTTC. Translation gives CASSPAFRTGGGETQYF.

This chain connects TRBV5-1 to TRBJ1-1; D remains unclear. V lost 4 bases, J lost 5 bases, and 15 bases lay in between. Germline V lookup: CDR1 SGHRS, CDR2 YFSETQ. This CDR3 has 14 amino acids. CDR3 DNA sequence: TGCGCCAGCAGCCCCTACGATCTGAGGACTGAAGCTTTCTTT. Encoded protein: CASSPYDLRTEAFF.

This clone was found once. The chain links TRBV11-3 to TRBJ1-6, with D possibly TRBD1 on 6 matching bases. The CDR3 spans 15 residues. Germline CDR1 reads SGHNT; CDR2 reads YENEEA. Trimming took 4 bases from V and 4 from J, leaving 11 bases between them. The CDR3 sequence is CASSSLGQYNSPLHF. The DNA of the CDR3 is TGTGCCAGCAGCTCCCTGGGACAATATAATTCACCCCTCCACTTT.

The table lists this clone with a count of one. This chain links TRBV7-9 with TRBJ1-1; no firm D call. V lost 3 bases, J lost 6 bases, and 5 bases lay in between. CDR1 is SEHNR and CDR2 is FQNEAQ in the germline V gene (reference sequence). The CDR3 runs 11 residues. This CDR3 reads CASSFLAEAFF. The CDR3 DNA sequence: TGTGCCAGCAGCTTCCTTGCTGAAGCTTTCTTT.

This clone was seen a single time. The rearrangement uses TRBV5-1 and TRBJ2-3; 7 positions agree with TRBD1. Germline values: CDR1 SGHRS, CDR2 YFSETQ. The CDR3 extends over 14 amino acids. V was clipped by 8 bases and J by 2 bases; unmatched bases: 8. DNA for the CDR3: TGCGCCAGTTACCGGGACAGCAACACAGATACGCAGTATTTT. Translated, it gives CASYRDSNTDTQYF.

The sample holds one count of this clone. J is TRBJ2-5 and V is TRBV30, with 7 bases identical to TRBD2. The J segment lost 5 bases and the V segment lost 5 bases, leaving 11 bases of the junction unmatched. The germline gives CDR1 GTSNPN, CDR2 SVGIG (reference sequence). CDR3 length: 14 amino acids. Written as DNA, the CDR3 is TGTGCCTGGGCAACCGGGGGAGGGAGGGAGACCCAGTACTTC. The encoded protein is CAWATGGGRETQYF.

The chain carries TRBV20-1 and TRBJ1-4; D not certain. Germline V gene sequence: CDR1 DFQATT, CDR2 SNEGSKA (reference sequence). The CDR3 consists of 13 residues. Deletions cut 3 bases from V and 4 bases from J, with 9 bases between. CDR3 region: CSASGQDNEKLFF. The CDR3 region has the DNA TGCAGTGCTAGTGGGCAGGATAATGAAAAACTGTTTTTT.

CDR3 amino acids: CASSPSGNYGYTF. DNA for the CDR3: TGTGCCAGCAGCCCGTCAGGGAACTATGGCTACACCTTC. The V gene is TRBV7-9, the J gene TRBJ1-2, with TRBD1 as a possible D gene (5 bases). The CDR3 loop spans 13 amino acids. Germline V gene sequence: CDR1 SEHNR, CDR2 FQNEAQ (reference sequence). The V gene lost 5 bases and the J gene lost 2 bases, with 9 bases spanning the gap.

The chain joins TRBV2 to TRBJ2-7; 10 bases map to TRBD1. Trimming took 4 bases from V and 6 from J; bases not matched to a gene: 9. The V gene's germline CDR1 is SNHLY and CDR2 FYNNEI. CDR3 length: 15 residues. The CDR3 sequence is CASSGWGQGLREQYF. The CDR3 coding sequence is TGTGCCAGCAGTGGGTGGGGACAGGGGTTACGCGAGCAGTACTTC.

The CDR3 nucleotides are TGTGCCAGCAGCTTAGCGGCAGGGGGCCGTCTACTGTTTTTT. Protein product: CASSLAAGGRLLFF. This chain connects TRBV7-2 to TRBJ1-4; 8 bases are a match to TRBD1. J was trimmed by 13 bases and V by 0 bases; bases with no gene match: 7. Per the germline V gene, CDR1 is SGHTA and CDR2 is FQGNSA. The CDR3 length is 14 residues. The full variable domain, its missing parts supplied by reference TRBV7-2 and TRBJ1-4, is GAGVSQSPSNKVTEKGKDVELRCDPISGHTALYWYRQSLGQGLEFLIYFQGNSAPDKSGLPSDRFSAERTGGSVSTLTIQRTQQEDSAVYLCASSLAAGGRLLFFGSGTQLSVL.

The rearrangement links TRBV10-2 to TRBJ1-1; D remains unclear. Germline CDR1 and CDR2: WSHSY and SAAADI. This CDR3 region has 14 residues. V was cut by 2 bases and J by 0 bases, with 7 bases left in between. The CDR3 nucleotides are TGCGCCAGCAGTGAGCCCGGGATGAACACTGAAGCTTTCTTT. Its translation is CASSEPGMNTEAFF.

J is TRBJ2-7 and V is TRBV19; possibly TRBD2 for D (6 bases). V lost 3 bases, J lost 6 bases, and 18 bases lay in between. CDR3 size: 15 residues. From germline, CDR1 is LNHDA and CDR2 SQIVND (reference sequence). This chain's CDR3 is CASSIEGGAVGEQYF. CDR3 nucleotide sequence: TGTGCCAGTAGTATTGAAGGCGGGGCCGTGGGCGAGCAGTACTTC. Full variable domain (remainder filled in from reference TRBV19 and TRBJ2-7): DGGITQSPKYLFRKEGQNVTLSCEQNLNHDAMYWYRQDPGQGLRLIYYSQIVNDFQKGDIAEGYSVSREKKESFPLTVTSAQKNPTAFYLCASSIEGGAVGEQYFGPGTRLTVT.

The chain couples TRBV19 to TRBJ1-4; no clear D gene. The germline CDR1 and CDR2 sequences are LNHDA and SQIVND (reference sequence). Trimming took off 3 bases at V and 4 bases at J, with 6 bases between the two ends. This CDR3 region has 13 residues. CDR3 amino acids: CASSIVLNEKLFF. The CDR3 coding sequence is TGTGCCAGTAGTATCGTTCTTAATGAAAAACTGTTTTTT.

This chain joins TRBV28 and TRBJ2-7, with 8 nucleotides matching TRBD2. The germline V gene has CDR1 MDHEN and CDR2 SYDVKM. After removal of 8 bases from V and 5 bases from J, the junction contained 17 bases not matched to a gene. The CDR3 is 16 amino acids. The CDR3 sequence: CASASFTPGLGDEQYF. The CDR3 bases are TGTGCCAGCGCCAGTTTTACCCCGGGACTAGGTGACGAGCAGTACTTC.

This chain joins TRBV7-9 and TRBJ1-5, with 7 positions matching TRBD1. J gave up 2 bases and V 5 bases, and 15 bases lay outside the gene matches. The CDR3 has 18 residues. CDR1 is SEHNR, CDR2 FQNEAQ, per germline (reference sequence). The CDR3 sequence: CASSNQQGPGMGNQPQHF. CDR3 nucleotides: TGTGCCAGCAGCAACCAACAGGGGCCGGGTATGGGCAATCAGCCCCAGCATTTT.

This clone was seen only once. CDR3 residues: CATSRDRDSGTDTQYF. Here the CDR3 DNA reads TGTGCCACCAGCAGAGATCGAGATAGCGGAACAGATACGCAGTATTTT. The chain recombines TRBV15 with TRBJ2-3; TRBD2 might be the D (6 bases). From germline, CDR1 is LNHNV and CDR2 YYDKDF (reference sequence). The CDR3 covers 16 residues. The V end was cut by 0 bases, the J end by 3 bases, with 13 bases between. Together with reference TRBV15 and TRBJ2-3, the CDR3 gives the full variable domain: DAMVIQNPRYQVTQFGKPVTLSCSQTLNHNVMYWYQQKSSQAPKLLFHYYDKDFNNEADTPDNFQSRRPNTSFCFLDIRSPGLGDTAMYLCATSRDRDSGTDTQYFGPGTRLTVL.

The V gene is TRBV2, the J gene TRBJ1-3; a possible D gene is TRBD1 (6 bases). The germline V and J ends were trimmed by 6 bases and 5 bases, with 14 bases remaining between them. The CDR3 consists of 14 residues. Germline-derived CDR1 and CDR2 are SNHLY and FYNNEI. This CDR3 reads CASREDRSRNTIYF. The DNA of the CDR3 is TGTGCCAGCAGGGAGGACAGATCCAGAAACACCATATATTTT.

The rearrangement joins TRBV6-4 to TRBJ2-2; maybe TRBD1 (5 bases). The CDR3 consists of 16 residues. The V gene's germline CDR1 is MRHNA and CDR2 SNTAGT. Between the trimmed V and J ends, which lost 7 bases and 2 bases, there was a span of 17 bases. The CDR3 DNA sequence: TGTGCCAGCACTGCCTTAAAGGACACCAACACCGGGGAGCTGTTTTTT. Protein: CASTALKDTNTGELFF.

The chain uses TRBV5-1 and TRBJ1-1, with D maybe TRBD1 (6 bases). This CDR3 comprises 16 residues. Germline CDR1 SGHRS, CDR2 YFSETQ. The germline V and J ends were trimmed by 0 bases and 4 bases, with 16 bases remaining between them. As DNA, the CDR3 is TGCGCCAGCAGCTTGGATTCCGGGACAAGGGGCACTGAAGCTTTCTTT. It yields the protein CASSLDSGTRGTEAFF. Together with reference TRBV5-1 and TRBJ1-1, the CDR3 gives the full variable domain: KAGVTQTPRYLIKTRGQQVTLSCSPISGHRSVSWYQQTPGQGLQFLFEYFSETQRNKGNFPGRFSGRQFSNSRSEMNVSTLELGDSALYLCASSLDSGTRGTEAFFGQGTRLTVV.

The chain joins TRBV28 to TRBJ2-7, with D perhaps TRBD1 (6 bases). Trimming shortened V by 1 base and J by 0 bases, and 10 bases separated the two germline ends. The CDR3 is 15 amino acids. Germline loops: CDR1 MDHEN, CDR2 SYDVKM. The CDR3 DNA follows: TGTGCCAGCAGTTTATCGGGGACACCCTCCTACGAGCAGTACTTC. Translating it yields CASSLSGTPSYEQYF.

The rearrangement uses TRBV4-3 and TRBJ2-1; 9 bases are a match to TRBD2. This CDR3 is built from 16 residues. The V and J ends lost 3 bases and 7 bases, in that order; junction bases with no gene match: 10. The germline CDR1 and CDR2 sequences are LGHNA and YSLEER. CDR3 coding DNA: TGCGCCAGCAGCCAGCCTTTGGCGGGGGGGCCGAATGAGCAGTTCTTC. This translates into CASSQPLAGGPNEQFF.

This clone was recorded once. This chain connects TRBV3-1 (or the pseudogene TRBV3-2) to TRBJ1-6, with 12 bases fitting TRBD1. Germline V gene lookup returns CDR1 LGHDT and CDR2 YNNKEL (reference sequence). The J segment lost 9 bases and the V segment lost 4 bases, leaving 10 bases of the junction unmatched. The CDR3 is made up of 17 amino acids. The DNA for the CDR3 is TGTGCCAGCAGCCGGGGACAGGGGGCTACTCGCCTTTCACCCCTCCACTTT. Residues: CASSRGQGATRLSPLHF.